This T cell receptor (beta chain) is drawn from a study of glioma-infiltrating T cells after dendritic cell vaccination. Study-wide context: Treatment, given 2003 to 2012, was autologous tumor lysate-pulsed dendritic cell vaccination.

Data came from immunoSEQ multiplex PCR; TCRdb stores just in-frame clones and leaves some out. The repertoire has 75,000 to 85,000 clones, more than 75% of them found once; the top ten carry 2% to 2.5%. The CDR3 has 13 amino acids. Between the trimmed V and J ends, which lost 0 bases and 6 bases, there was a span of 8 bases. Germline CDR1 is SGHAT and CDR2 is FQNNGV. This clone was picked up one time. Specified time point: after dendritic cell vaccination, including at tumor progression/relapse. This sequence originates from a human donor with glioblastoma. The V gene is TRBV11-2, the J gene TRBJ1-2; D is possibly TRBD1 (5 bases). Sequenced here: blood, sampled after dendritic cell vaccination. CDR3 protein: CASSLDRGDGYTF. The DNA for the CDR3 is TGTGCCAGCAGCTTAGACCGGGGGGATGGCTACACCTTC.